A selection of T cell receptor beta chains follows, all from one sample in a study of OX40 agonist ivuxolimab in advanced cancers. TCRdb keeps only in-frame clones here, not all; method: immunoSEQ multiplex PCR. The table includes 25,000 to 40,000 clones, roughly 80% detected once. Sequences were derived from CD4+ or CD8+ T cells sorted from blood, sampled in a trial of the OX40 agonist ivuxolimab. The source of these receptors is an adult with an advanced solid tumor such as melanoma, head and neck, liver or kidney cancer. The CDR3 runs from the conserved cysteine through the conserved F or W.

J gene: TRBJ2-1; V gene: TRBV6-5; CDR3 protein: CASSKGLELNEQFF
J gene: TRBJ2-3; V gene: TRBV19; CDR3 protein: CASSIGGGLGADTQYF
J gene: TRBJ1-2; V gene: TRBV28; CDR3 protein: CASSLRDRGPYGYTF
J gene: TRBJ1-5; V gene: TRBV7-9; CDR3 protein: CASSPYGQNQPQHF
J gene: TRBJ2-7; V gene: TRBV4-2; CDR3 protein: CASSQDLNGGHYEQYF
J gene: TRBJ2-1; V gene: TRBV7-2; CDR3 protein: CASSLAGSSYNEQFF
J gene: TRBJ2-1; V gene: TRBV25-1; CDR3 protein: CASSGGLAGDGVDNEQFF
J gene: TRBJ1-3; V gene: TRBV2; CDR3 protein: CASRPQATGNTIYF
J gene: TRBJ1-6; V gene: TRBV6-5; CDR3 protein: CASRKIGAIGSPLHF
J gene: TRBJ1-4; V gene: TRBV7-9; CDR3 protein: CASSLAAGSTNEKLFF
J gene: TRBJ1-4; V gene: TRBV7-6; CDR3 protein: CASSLALRGVGEKLFF
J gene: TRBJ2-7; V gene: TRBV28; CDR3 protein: CASSVAGGSSYEQYF
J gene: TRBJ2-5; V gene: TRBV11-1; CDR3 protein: CASSLGGSRAETQYF
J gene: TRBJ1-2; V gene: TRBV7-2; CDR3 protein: CASSLGGTASGYTF
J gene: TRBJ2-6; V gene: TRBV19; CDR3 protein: CASSIDLARVAGANVLTF
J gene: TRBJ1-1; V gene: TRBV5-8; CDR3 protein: CASSLYGAGGNTEAFF
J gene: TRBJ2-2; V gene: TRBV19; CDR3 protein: CASSTRTGRAGIAGELFF
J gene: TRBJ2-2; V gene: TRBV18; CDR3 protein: CASSPDRGLGELFF
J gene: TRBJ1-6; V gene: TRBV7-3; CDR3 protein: CASSLTTNSPLHF
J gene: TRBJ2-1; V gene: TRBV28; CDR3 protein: CASSPPLLGQGEFF
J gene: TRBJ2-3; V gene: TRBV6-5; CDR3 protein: CASSQRQSDTQYF
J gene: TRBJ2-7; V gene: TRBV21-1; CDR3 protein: CASSLGRGQYF
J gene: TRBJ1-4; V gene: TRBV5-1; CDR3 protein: CASRMGTAATNEKLFF
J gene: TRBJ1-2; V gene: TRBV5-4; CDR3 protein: CASSFGRGSNYGYTF
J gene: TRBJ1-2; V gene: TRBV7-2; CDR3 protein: CASSSQTGDYGYTF
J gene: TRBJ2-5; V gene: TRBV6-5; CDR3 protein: CASSYRGQPKETQYF
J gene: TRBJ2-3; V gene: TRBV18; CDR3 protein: CASSQTGQRKQYF
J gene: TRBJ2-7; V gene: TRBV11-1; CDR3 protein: CASSLSDILSEQYF
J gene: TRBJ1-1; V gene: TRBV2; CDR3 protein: CASSFEAVLNTEAFF
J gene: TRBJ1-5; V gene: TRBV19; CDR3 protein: CASKDLRDRNQPQHF
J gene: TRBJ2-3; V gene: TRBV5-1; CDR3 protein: CASSRYRDTRTDTQYF
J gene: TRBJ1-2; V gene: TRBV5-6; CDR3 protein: CASSLAEQGPYGYTF
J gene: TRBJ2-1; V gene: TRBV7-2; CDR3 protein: CASSSPVLAWEQFF
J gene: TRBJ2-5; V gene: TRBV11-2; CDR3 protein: CASRGGLKETQYF
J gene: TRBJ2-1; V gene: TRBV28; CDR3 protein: CASSFSGSIKEQFF
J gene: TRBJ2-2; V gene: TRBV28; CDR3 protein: CASRADRRFTGELFF
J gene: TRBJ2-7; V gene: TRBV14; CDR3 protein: CASSQNLRGSHYEQYF
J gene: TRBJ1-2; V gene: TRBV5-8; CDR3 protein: CASSPRTVRSWNYGYTF
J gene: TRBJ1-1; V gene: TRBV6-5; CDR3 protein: CASRPDPNTEAFF
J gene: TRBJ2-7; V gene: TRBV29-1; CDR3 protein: CSAVERGATGQYF
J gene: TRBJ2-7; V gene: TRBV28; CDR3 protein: CASSTAGTVAYEQYF
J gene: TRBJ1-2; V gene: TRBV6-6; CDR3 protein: CASRLQGQGGYGYTF
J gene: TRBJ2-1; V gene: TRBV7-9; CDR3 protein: CASSLAVGPRREFF
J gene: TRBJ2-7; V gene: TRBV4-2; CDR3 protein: CASSQTQRILYEQYF
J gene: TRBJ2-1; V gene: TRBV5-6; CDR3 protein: CASSLTWPYNEQFF
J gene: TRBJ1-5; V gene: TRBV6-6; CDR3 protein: CASSFGAGHQPQHF
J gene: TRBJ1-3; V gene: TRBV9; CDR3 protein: CASSRGNTIYF
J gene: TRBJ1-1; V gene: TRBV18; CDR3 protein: CASSPGASMNTEAFF